This TCR beta chain stems from a study of shared clonotypes between healthy human individuals. V gave up 3 bases and J gave up 3 bases; unmatched junction bases: 14. The CDR3 runs 18 residues. Looked up from germline, CDR1 is SGHAT and CDR2 is FQNNGV. Using immunoSEQ multiplex PCR, the repertoire was profiled, and TCRdb retains in-frame clones only, with some absent. Here the sample spans approximately 1,000,000 clones, about 80% being singletons. The source of this sequence is a man aged 18-30 years in good health. Some clones in this sample may be carry-over from other donors' samples. V gene TRBV11-2 combines with J gene TRBJ2-3, with 8 positions matching TRBD2. Material: memory CD4+ T cells from PBMCs. Subset of the sample: CD45RA-negative fraction. CDR3 in amino acids: CASSLDRTGTSWTDTQYF. DNA for the CDR3: TGTGCCAGCAGCTTGGACAGAACCGGGACTAGTTGGACAGATACGCAGTATTTT.